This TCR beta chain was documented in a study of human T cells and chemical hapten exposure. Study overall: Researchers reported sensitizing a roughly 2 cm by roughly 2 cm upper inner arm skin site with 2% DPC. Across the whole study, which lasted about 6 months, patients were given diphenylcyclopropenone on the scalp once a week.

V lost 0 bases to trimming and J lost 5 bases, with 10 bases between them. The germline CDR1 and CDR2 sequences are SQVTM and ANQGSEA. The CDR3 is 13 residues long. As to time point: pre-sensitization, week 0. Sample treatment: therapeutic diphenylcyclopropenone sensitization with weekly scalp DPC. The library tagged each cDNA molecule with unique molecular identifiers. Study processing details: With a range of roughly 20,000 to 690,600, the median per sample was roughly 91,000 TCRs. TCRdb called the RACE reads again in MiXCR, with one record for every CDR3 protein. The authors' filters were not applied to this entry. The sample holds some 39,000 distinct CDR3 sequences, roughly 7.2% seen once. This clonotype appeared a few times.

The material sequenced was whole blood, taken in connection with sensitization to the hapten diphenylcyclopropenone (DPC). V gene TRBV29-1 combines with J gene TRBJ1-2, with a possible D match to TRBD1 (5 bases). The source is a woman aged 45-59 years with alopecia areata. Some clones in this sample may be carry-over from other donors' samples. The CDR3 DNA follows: TGCAGCGTTGAAGACGTCGGGGCGTATGGCTACACCTTC. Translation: CSVEDVGAYGYTF.